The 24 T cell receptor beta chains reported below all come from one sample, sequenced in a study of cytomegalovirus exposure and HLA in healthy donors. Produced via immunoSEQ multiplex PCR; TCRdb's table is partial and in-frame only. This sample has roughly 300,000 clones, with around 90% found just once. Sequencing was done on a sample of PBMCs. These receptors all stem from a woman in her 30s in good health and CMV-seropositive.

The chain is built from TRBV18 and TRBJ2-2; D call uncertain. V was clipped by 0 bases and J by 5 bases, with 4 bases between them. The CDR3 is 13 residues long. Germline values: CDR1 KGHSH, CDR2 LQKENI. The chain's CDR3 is CASSPPATGELFF. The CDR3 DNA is TGTGCCAGCTCACCACCTGCTACCGGGGAGCTGTTTTTT.

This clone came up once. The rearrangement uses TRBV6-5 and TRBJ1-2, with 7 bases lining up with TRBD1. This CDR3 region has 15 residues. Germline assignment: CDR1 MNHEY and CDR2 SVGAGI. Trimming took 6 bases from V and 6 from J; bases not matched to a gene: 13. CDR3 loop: CASSSSTGEYNGYTF. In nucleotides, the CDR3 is TGTGCCAGCAGCTCGTCAACAGGGGAGTATAATGGCTACACCTTC.

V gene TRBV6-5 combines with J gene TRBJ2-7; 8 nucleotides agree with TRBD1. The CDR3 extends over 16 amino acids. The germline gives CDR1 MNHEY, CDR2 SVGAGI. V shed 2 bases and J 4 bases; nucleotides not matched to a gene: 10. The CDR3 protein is CASSYGFSDRAYEQYF. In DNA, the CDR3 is TGTGCCAGCAGTTACGGGTTTTCGGACAGGGCGTACGAGCAGTACTTC.

The CDR3 nucleotides read TGTGCCAGTAGTGCGGATAGCGGGAGATCGTACAATGAGCAGTTCTTC. This gives the protein CASSADSGRSYNEQFF. V and J are TRBV19 and TRBJ2-1, with TRBD2 identical over 9 bases. There are 16 residues in the CDR3. J gave up 4 bases and V 5 bases, and 9 bases lay outside the gene matches. CDR1 is LNHDA and CDR2 is SQIVND in the germline V gene (reference sequence).

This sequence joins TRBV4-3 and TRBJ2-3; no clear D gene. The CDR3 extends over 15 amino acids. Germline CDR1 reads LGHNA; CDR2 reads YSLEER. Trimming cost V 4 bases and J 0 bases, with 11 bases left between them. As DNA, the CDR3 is TGCGCCAGCAGCCTTGGCCCGACTAGCACAGATACGCAGTATTTT. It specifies CASSLGPTSTDTQYF.

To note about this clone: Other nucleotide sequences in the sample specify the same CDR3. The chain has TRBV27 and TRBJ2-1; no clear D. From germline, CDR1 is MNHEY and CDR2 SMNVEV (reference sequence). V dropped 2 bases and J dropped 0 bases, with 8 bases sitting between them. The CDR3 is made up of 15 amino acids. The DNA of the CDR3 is TGTGCCAGCAGTTTAGGTGGCAGCTCCTACAATGAGCAGTTCTTC. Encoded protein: CASSLGGSSYNEQFF.

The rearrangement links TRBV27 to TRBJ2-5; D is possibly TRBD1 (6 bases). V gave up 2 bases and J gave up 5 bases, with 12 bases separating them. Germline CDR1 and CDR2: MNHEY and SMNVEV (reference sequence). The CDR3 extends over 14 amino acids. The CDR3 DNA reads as TGTGCCAGCAGTTTACAGGGGCCGGGGGAGACCCAGTACTTC. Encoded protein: CASSLQGPGETQYF.

The CDR3 DNA reads as TGTGCCAGCAGTTCACAGGGGAACACTGAAGCTTTCTTT. Translation: CASSSQGNTEAFF. This chain uses TRBV6-6 with TRBJ1-1, with a possible D match to TRBD1 (6 bases). Deletions cut 4 bases from V and 1 base from J, with 7 bases between. The CDR3 contains 13 residues. Germline CDR1 MNHNY, CDR2 SVGAGI (reference sequence).

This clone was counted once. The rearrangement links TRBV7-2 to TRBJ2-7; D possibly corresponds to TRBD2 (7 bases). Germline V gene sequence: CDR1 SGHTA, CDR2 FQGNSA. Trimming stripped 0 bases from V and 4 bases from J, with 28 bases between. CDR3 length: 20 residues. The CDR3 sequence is CASSLAEAGLQIGGAYEQYF. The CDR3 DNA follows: TGTGCCAGCAGCTTAGCGGAAGCAGGCCTCCAAATTGGGGGGGCGTACGAGCAGTACTTC.

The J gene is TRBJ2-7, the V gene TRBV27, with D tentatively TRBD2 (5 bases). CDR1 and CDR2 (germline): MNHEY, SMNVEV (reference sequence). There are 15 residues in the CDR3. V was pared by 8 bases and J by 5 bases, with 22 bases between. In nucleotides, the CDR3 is TGTGCCAGCTTTGAACCGGGAAACAGTATCCACGAGCAGTACTTC. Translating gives CASFEPGNSIHEQYF.

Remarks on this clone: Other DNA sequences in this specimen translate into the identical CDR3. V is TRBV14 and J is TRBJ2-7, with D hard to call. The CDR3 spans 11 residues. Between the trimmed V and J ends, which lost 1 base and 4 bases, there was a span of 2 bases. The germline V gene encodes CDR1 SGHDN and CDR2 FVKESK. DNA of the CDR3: TGTGCCAGCAGCCAAGCGTACGAGCAGTACTTC. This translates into CASSQAYEQYF.

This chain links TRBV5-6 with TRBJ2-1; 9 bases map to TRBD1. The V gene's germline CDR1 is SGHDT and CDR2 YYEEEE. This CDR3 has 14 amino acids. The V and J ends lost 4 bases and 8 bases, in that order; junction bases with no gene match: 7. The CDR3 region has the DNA TGTGCCAGCAGCCCCAGGGACAGGGCCTATGAGCAGTTCTTC. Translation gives CASSPRDRAYEQFF.

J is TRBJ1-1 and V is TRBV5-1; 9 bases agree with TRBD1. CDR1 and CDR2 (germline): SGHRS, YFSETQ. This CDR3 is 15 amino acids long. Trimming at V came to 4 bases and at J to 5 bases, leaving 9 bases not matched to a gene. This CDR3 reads CASSIGTGRRTEAFF. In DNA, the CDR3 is TGCGCCAGCAGCATCGGGACAGGGAGGCGGACTGAAGCTTTCTTT.

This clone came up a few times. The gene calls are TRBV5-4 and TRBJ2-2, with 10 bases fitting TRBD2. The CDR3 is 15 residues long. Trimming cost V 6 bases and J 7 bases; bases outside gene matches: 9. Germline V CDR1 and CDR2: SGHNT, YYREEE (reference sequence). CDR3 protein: CASTWTSGGVGELFF. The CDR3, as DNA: TGTGCCAGCACCTGGACTAGCGGTGGCGTCGGGGAGCTGTTTTTT.

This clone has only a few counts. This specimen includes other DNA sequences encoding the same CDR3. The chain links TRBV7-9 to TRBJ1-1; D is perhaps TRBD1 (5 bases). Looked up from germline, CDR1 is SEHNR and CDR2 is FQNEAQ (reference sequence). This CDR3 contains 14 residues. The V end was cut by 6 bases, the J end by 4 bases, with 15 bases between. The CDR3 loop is CASSLYSGGTEAFF. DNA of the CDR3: TGTGCCAGCAGTCTTTACTCGGGGGGCACTGAAGCTTTCTTT.

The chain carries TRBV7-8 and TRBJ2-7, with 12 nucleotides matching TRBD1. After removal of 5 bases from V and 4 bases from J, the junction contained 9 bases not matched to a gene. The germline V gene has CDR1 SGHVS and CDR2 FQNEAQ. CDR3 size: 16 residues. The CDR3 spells CASSQLLGQGAYEQYF. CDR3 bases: TGTGCCAGCAGCCAGCTACTGGGACAGGGGGCTTACGAGCAGTACTTC. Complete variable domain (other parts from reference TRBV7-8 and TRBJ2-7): GAGVSQSPRYKVAKRGQDVALRCDPISGHVSLFWYQQALGQGPEFLTYFQNEAQLDKSGLPSDRFFAERPEGSVSTLKIQRTQQEDSAVYLCASSQLLGQGAYEQYFGPGTRLTVT.

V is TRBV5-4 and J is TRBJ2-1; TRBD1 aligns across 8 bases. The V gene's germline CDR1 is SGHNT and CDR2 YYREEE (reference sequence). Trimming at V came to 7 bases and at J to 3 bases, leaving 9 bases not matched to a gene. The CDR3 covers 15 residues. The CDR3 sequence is CASLLGTGVYNEQFF. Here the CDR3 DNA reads TGTGCCAGCCTGCTTGGGACAGGAGTCTACAATGAGCAGTTCTTC.

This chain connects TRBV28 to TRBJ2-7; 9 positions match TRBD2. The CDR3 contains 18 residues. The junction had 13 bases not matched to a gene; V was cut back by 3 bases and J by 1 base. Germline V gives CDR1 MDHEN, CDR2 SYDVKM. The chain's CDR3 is CASSFELMLAGSSYEQYF. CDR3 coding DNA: TGTGCCAGCAGTTTTGAGCTCATGCTAGCGGGGTCGTCCTACGAGCAGTACTTC.

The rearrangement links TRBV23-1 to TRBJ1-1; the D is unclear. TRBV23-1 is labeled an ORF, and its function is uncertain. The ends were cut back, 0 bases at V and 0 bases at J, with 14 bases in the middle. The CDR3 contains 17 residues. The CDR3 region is CASSQSQAVVMNTEAFF. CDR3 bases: TGCGCCAGCAGTCAATCCCAGGCAGTCGTCATGAACACTGAAGCTTTCTTT.

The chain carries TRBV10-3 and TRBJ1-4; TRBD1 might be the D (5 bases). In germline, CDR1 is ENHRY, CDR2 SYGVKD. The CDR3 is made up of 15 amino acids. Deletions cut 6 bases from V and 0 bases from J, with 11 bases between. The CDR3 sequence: CAIRVTDATNEKLFF. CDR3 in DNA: TGTGCCATCAGGGTGACAGACGCAACTAATGAAAAACTGTTTTTT.

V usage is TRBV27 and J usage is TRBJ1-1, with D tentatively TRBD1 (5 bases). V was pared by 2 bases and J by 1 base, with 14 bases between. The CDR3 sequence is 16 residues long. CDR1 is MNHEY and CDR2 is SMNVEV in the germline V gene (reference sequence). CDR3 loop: CASSLTPVGANTEAFF. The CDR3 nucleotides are TGTGCCAGCAGTTTAACGCCCGTTGGGGCGAACACTGAAGCTTTCTTT.

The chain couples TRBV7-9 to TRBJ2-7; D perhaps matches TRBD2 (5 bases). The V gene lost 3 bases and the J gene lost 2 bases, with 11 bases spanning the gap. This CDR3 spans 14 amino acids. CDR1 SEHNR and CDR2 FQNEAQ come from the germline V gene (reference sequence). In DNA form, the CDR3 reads TGTGCCAGCAGCTTCGGAGGTATAGCCTACGAGCAGTACTTC. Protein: CASSFGGIAYEQYF.

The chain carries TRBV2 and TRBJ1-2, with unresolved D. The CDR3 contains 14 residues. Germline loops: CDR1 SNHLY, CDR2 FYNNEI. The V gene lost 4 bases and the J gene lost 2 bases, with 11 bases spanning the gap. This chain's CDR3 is CASSAEGRNYGYTF. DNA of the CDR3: TGTGCCAGCAGTGCGGAGGGCAGGAACTATGGCTACACCTTC.

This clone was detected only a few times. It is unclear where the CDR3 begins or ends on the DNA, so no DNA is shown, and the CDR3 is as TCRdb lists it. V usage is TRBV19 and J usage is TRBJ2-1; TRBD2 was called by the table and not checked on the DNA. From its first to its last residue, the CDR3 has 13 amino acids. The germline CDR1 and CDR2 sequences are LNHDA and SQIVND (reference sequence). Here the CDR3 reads CASTSGSYNEQFF.